This is a list of T cell receptor beta chains from one sample in a study of T-cell reconstitution after alpha-beta-depleted transplantation in children. TCRdb independently ran MiXCR on the PCR reads; one entry per CDR3 protein. The repertoire holds roughly 170,000 distinct CDR3 sequences, with about 6.4% as singletons. The sequencing here drew on PBMCs from the stem cell graft donor, taken from the stem cell graft. These receptor sequences come from a human donor who donated a stem cell graft to a child with Wiskott-Aldrich syndrome. Both conserved end residues are trimmed from each CDR3.

cdr3_aa j_call v_call
ASSSQLGQAGDTQY TRBJ2-3 TRBV18
SASQGQGGEKLF TRBJ1-4 TRBV20-1
ASSLQAGANVLT TRBJ2-6 TRBV7-9
ASSFTGPGELF TRBJ2-2 TRBV7-9
ASSYSIRLAGGHNTGELF TRBJ2-2 TRBV6-2/TRBV6-3
ASSTGGQKQY TRBJ2-5 TRBV28
ASSLAASGGTEAF TRBJ1-1 TRBV12-3/TRBV12-4
SAPNTAVSYGYT TRBJ1-2 TRBV20-1
ATSDFSPRGQF TRBJ2-1 TRBV24-1
AWSVFYGVAGRTGELF TRBJ2-2 TRBV30
ASRDRGAYEQY TRBJ2-7 TRBV10-3
ASRTGTGREETQY TRBJ2-5 TRBV27
ASRAGDRDQETQY TRBJ2-5 TRBV7-9
ASSLGGIGYEQY TRBJ2-7 TRBV5-1
ASSKPQGADLYEQY TRBJ2-7 TRBV28
ASSLRYGRRVGDEQF TRBJ2-1 TRBV7-9
SASGQGGFFVEAF TRBJ1-1 TRBV20-1
SVLEPGQEAF TRBJ1-1 TRBV29-1
ASSLDRGLRDTQY TRBJ2-3 TRBV5-1
ATSGVGTSGGDTQY TRBJ2-3 TRBV4-1
ASSSPRGGNSNTGELF TRBJ2-2 TRBV11-2
SASENRRLTDTQY TRBJ2-3 TRBV20-1
ATSDLDGTSDYNEQF TRBJ2-1 TRBV24-1
ASSWGGQGSTEQY TRBJ2-7 TRBV12-3/TRBV12-4
SARNGGMNTEAF TRBJ1-1 TRBV20-1
ATRSRGTNTEAF TRBJ1-1 TRBV5-6
ASNYNRNTEAF TRBJ1-1 TRBV6-5